This T cell receptor beta chain was retrieved from a study of identical twins listed by TCRdb under 2016. About the investigation overall: TCR alpha and beta repertoires from monozygotic twins, unrelated adults of various ages and cord blood were deep-sequenced to test whether fetal clonotypes persist. To rule out contamination, the twin experiments were replicated at different times with different library preparation protocols.

The study at large found these results: Because the same donors could not be followed over many years, conclusions were based on cross-sectional statistical analysis. Invariant T cells such as MAIT and iNKT could partly confound zero-insertion analyses, although diverse VJ usage argued against such confounding for most clonotypes. Out-of-frame TCR alpha sharing in monozygotic twins was systematically underestimated by recombination models, whereas sharing between unrelated individuals was in agreement with the recombination models. A weaker excess of twin sharing was found in beta out-of-frame sequences because the signal-to-noise ratio was lowered by fewer shared sequences. Compared with coincidental sharing between unrelated individuals, an excess of low generation-probability sequences was observed among out-of-frame TCR alpha sequences shared between twins. Fewer insertions were carried by abundant cord blood beta clonotypes, a similar but weaker trend appeared in young adult naive repertoires, and no such trend appeared in memory repertoires.

From a lookup of the germline V gene (reference sequence), CDR1 and CDR2 are DFQATT and SNEGSKA. Taken from cysteine to phenylalanine, the CDR3 has 11 residues. The kept DNA is CDR3 alone, 33 bases in frame from the first base. Trimming takes 1 base from V and 6 bases from J, and the germline ends sit 4 bases apart. This clonotype has at least ten counts. Its antigen has not been determined. One base away there is no much larger clone; base qualities are not given. Every donor was a healthy Caucasian. Three pairs of female monozygotic twins, all aged about 18 to 30 years, were included in the twin cohort. CD4+ and CD8+ T cell populations were isolated with positive isolation kits from Invitrogen. Libraries were constructed by 5' RACE. The sample was run on an Illumina HiSeq 2000. Template switching introduced a universal primer binding site; the final cDNA contained a unique molecular identifier, enabling accurate counting of TCR cDNA molecules. Specific primers in the conserved constant-segment region were used to synthesize first-strand cDNA for TCR alpha and beta chains. Each cDNA library was double barcoded, with a SMART-Mk sample barcode plus Illumina barcodes, to control for contamination. TruSeq adapter sequences along with Illumina sample barcodes were introduced in two successive PCR steps. TCR alpha and beta cDNA libraries were sequenced on the Illumina HiSeq platform with custom primers. The paper's processing steps were these. MiGEC processed the raw reads to extract unique molecular identifiers, while MiXCR was used to determine the CDR3 positions. For each individual, recombination models were inferred using an EM algorithm with the repgenHMM and IGoR tools. Shared clonotype analysis was performed with the tcR package in R, normalizing sharing by the product of cloneset sizes. Out-of-frame nonproductive sequences were analyzed to study raw recombination free of thymic and clonal selection effects. TCRdb reran the public reads through fastp at Q25 and MiXCR, keeping productive beta chains. When rows share a CDR3 protein, they turn into one entry using the most common DNA and genes. The V and J calls come from TCRdb's annotation, not from the publication. This sample is represented by 500,000 or so distinct CDR3 sequences; roughly a fifth of them were singletons. About 0.91% of the sample is in the top ten clones.

This same sample was also part of a study on T cells expressing NK-cell markers. In that second paper, the authors write: In sorted CD3+CD56+NKG2C+, CD3+CD56+NKG2C- and CD3+CD56-NKG2C+ T-cell subsets from several donors, TCR beta-chain repertoires were profiled. Among the eight sequenced donors, only one was HCMV-seronegative, while the other seven were HCMV-seropositive. In several experiments an anti-gammadeltaTCR antibody was added to restrict sorting to alphabetaTCR-expressing T cells. In six donors, the dominant CD3+CD56+NKG2C+ clonotypes were among the top 10 CD8+ clonotypes and accounted for about 1.0-7.5% of CD8+ T cells. Those dominant clonotypes were again the most abundant among CD3+CD56-NKG2C+ cells in a handful of donors, at about 28.3-60.1%. Whether the expanded NKG2C-expressing T cell clones were specific for HCMV antigens was left unclear. Randomly selected healthy volunteers, three men and five women, were used as the eight sequenced donors. HCMV serostatus was determined by detecting HCMV-specific IgG in serum with a commercial ELISA kit. MIGEC was used to demultiplex reads and group reads by UMI, and MiTCR was used to assemble and quantify clonotypes. To remove erroneous sequences, TCR cDNA sequences were retained only when supported by two or more reads. The tcR package was used for downstream repertoire analysis, with clonotypes matched between fractions based on CDR3 nucleotide sequence plus V segment. Antigen specificity was annotated against VDJdb with VDJmatch, allowing one amino acid substitution in CDR3.

This receptor was obtained from a woman in her late teens or twenties in good health. In this chain, TRBV20-1 is recombined with TRBJ2-1, with the D gene not clear enough to name. Material for sequencing was CD4+ T cells sorted from blood. The CDR3 protein is CSARASNEQFF. The nucleotide sequence reads as follows: TGCAGTGCTAGAGCGAGCAATGAGCAGTTCTTC.